What follows are 7 T cell receptor beta chains derived from one specimen sequenced in a study of T cell repertoires in cytomegalovirus infection. MiXCR, applied by TCRdb to the reads, yields one record per CDR3 protein. In the table there are about 360,000 distinct CDR3 sequences, 15% to 20% of which are singletons. The source material was PBMCs. The receptors here all came from a human donor in good health (CMV status not recorded). Some clones in this sample may be carry-over from other donors' samples.

This clonotype was seen only once. The chain is built from TRBV19 and TRBJ2-3, with D perhaps TRBD1 or TRBD2 (5 bases each). Trimming cost V 7 bases and J 6 bases, with 17 bases left between them. CDR3 length: 14 residues. Germline CDR1 is LNHDA and CDR2 is SQIVND (reference sequence). CDR3 amino acids: CASKAPGLSDTQYF. CDR3 bases: TGTGCCAGTAAGGCGCCGGGGCTGTCCGATACGCAGTATTTT.

This clonotype was observed a handful of times. The rearrangement joins TRBV4-1 to TRBJ2-3; 10 bases agree with TRBD2. V was pared by 2 bases and J by 4 bases, with 6 bases of the junction left unmatched. The CDR3 length is 16 residues. Germline V lookup: CDR1 MGHRA, CDR2 YSYEKL. This CDR3 reads CASSQRGLAGADTQYF. The CDR3 DNA sequence: TGCGCCAGCAGCCAACGGGGTCTAGCGGGGGCAGATACGCAGTATTTT.

This clonotype was counted only a few times. This rearrangement joins TRBV20-1 to TRBJ1-1, with 8 bases identical to TRBD1. Trimming removed 5 bases from V and 7 bases from J; junction bases left unmatched: 9. CDR3 length: 13 amino acids. The germline V gene has CDR1 DFQATT and CDR2 SNEGSKA (reference sequence). CDR3 loop: CSAAQGADDEAFF. CDR3 coding DNA: TGCAGTGCTGCCCAGGGGGCTGATGATGAAGCTTTCTTT.

The V and J genes are TRBV4-3 and TRBJ2-3; no clear D gene. The CDR3 length is 17 residues. Germline V lookup: CDR1 LGHNA, CDR2 YSLEER. The germline V and J ends were trimmed by 0 bases and 0 bases, with 13 bases remaining between them. In nucleotides, the CDR3 is TGCGCCAGCAGCCAAGACGGTTCCCCCGCTAGCACAGATACGCAGTATTTT. Its protein is CASSQDGSPASTDTQYF.

This clonotype was counted only a few times. The rearrangement joins TRBV7-9 to TRBJ1-4; TRBD1 agrees at 7 bases. This CDR3 is 14 amino acids long. CDR1 and CDR2 (germline): SEHNR, FQNEAQ (reference sequence). J gave up 5 bases and V 2 bases, and 2 bases lay outside the gene matches. The CDR3 DNA sequence: TGTGCCAGCAGCTTAAAGGGGGCAAATGAAAAACTGTTTTTT. As protein: CASSLKGANEKLFF.

This clonotype was observed a handful of times. The V and J genes are TRBV6-6 and TRBJ2-6; unclear D gene. In germline, CDR1 is MNHNY, CDR2 SVGAGI (reference sequence). V was clipped by 3 bases and J by 0 bases, with 9 bases between them. This CDR3 is built from 16 residues. DNA of the CDR3: TGTGCCAGCAGTTATCATGGGGTCTCTGGGGCCAACGTCCTGACTTTC. Amino acids: CASSYHGVSGANVLTF.

V is TRBV7-9 and J is TRBJ2-7, with D possibly TRBD2 on 5 matching bases. In germline, CDR1 is SEHNR, CDR2 FQNEAQ (reference sequence). With 5 bases removed from V and 7 bases from J, the gap between germline ends came to 15 bases. The CDR3 sequence is 13 residues long. CDR3 sequence: CASSPRTWEEQYF. CDR3 DNA: TGTGCCAGCAGCCCTCGGACTTGGGAAGAGCAGTACTTC.